This T cell receptor (beta chain) is from a study of tumor-infiltrating lymphocytes in oesophageal squamous cell carcinoma. A single record per CDR3 protein comes from TCRdb applying MiXCR to the PCR reads. There are about 13,000 distinct CDR3 sequences in the sample; 46% occur only once, and roughly half lies in the top ten. V was cut by 4 bases and J by 6 bases, with 18 bases left in between. In germline, CDR1 is MNHNS, CDR2 SASEGT. The CDR3 loop spans 16 amino acids. The specimen was blood. The sequence was collected from a male donor with esophageal squamous cell carcinoma. This sequence joins TRBV6-1 and TRBJ2-2; D is perhaps TRBD2 (5 bases). CDR3 nucleotide sequence: TGTGCCAGCAGTGTTGAGGGTACTAATTCTGCCGGGGAGCTGTTTTTT. Amino acids: CASSVEGTNSAGELFF.